Shown below are 25 T cell receptor beta chains from a single sample sequenced in a study of monozygotic twins with inflammatory bowel disease. After re-calling the 5' RACE reads, TCRdb lists one entry per CDR3 protein, DNA absent. This sample contains approximately 400,000 distinct CDR3 sequences. Sequencing was done on a sample of blood. The receptors were gathered from a human donor with ulcerative colitis or Crohn's disease, or a healthy co-twin of an affected twin (not recorded which).

This chain connects TRBV29-1 to TRBJ1-1. The CDR3 sequence is 14 residues long. Per germline, CDR1 SQVTM and CDR2 ANQGSEA. CDR3 region: CSVEVPGRDTEAFF.

V is TRBV29-1 and J is TRBJ2-2; TCRdb selects TRBD2, and the lack of DNA leaves this call unchecked. The CDR3 spans 15 residues. Germline loops: CDR1 SQVTM, CDR2 ANQGSEA. The CDR3 sequence: CSVERAGDNTGELFF.

The V call is TRBV20-1, the J call TRBJ2-1; TCRdb names TRBD2, which stays unverified in the absence of DNA. The CDR3 extends over 13 amino acids. Germline loops: CDR1 DFQATT, CDR2 SNEGSKA (reference sequence). Here the CDR3 reads CSARLAGVNEQFF.

CDR3 loop: CASSTGSSNQPQHF. This chain joins TRBV12-3 or TRBV12-4 and TRBJ1-5; without DNA, the TCRdb call of TRBD1 cannot be checked. CDR3 length: 14 amino acids.

The chain is built from TRBV5-1 and TRBJ2-7; TCRdb's D call of TRBD2 is untestable without DNA. CDR3 length: 13 residues. CDR1 is SGHRS and CDR2 is YFSETQ in the germline V gene. The CDR3 protein is CASREGSSYEQYF.

V is TRBV2 and J is TRBJ1-5. The CDR3 extends over 14 amino acids. Germline assignment: CDR1 SNHLY and CDR2 FYNNEI. The CDR3 loop is CARGAGGGNQPQHF.

This sequence joins TRBV12-3 or TRBV12-4 and TRBJ1-1. The CDR3 loop spans 13 amino acids. The CDR3 reads CASSFVANTEAFF.

The chain carries TRBV28 and TRBJ2-2; TCRdb indicates TRBD2, and absent DNA this call remains unverified. Germline CDR1 MDHEN, CDR2 SYDVKM. The CDR3 covers 14 residues. CDR3 protein: CASSTSGYTGELFF.

The rearrangement uses TRBV3-1 and TRBJ1-2. In germline, CDR1 is LGHDT, CDR2 YNNKEL (reference sequence). This CDR3 is built from 13 residues. This CDR3 reads CASSQVRVAGYTF. The full variable domain, in which reference TRBV3-1 and TRBJ1-2 provide the parts outside the CDR3, is DTAVSQTPKYLVTQMGNDKSIKCEQNLGHDTMYWYKQDSKKFLKIMFSYNNKELIINETVPNRFSPKSPDKAHLNLHINSLELGDSAVYFCASSQVRVAGYTFGSGTRLTVV.

The chain uses TRBV25-1 and TRBJ2-7; TCRdb outputs TRBD2, but without DNA this stays unchecked. CDR1 MGHDK and CDR2 SYGVNS come from the germline V gene. The CDR3 spans 15 residues. The CDR3 loop is CASSDPTSGIYEQYF.

The chain has TRBV5-4 and TRBJ2-5; TCRdb returns TRBD1, unconfirmable since there is no DNA. In germline, CDR1 is SGHNT, CDR2 YYREEE (reference sequence). The CDR3 has 14 amino acids. CDR3 in amino acids: CASSLSPGGETQYF.

The chain carries TRBV6-5 and TRBJ2-2. The CDR3 consists of 13 residues. The V gene's germline CDR1 is MNHEY and CDR2 SVGAGI. CDR3 sequence reads: CASSGVNTGELFF.

This sequence joins TRBV18 and TRBJ2-7. Looked up from germline, CDR1 is KGHSH and CDR2 is LQKENI. This CDR3 spans 12 amino acids. The CDR3 sequence is CASSPIGGEQYF.

This chain joins TRBV7-9 and TRBJ2-2. Germline assignment: CDR1 SEHNR and CDR2 FQNEAQ (reference sequence). The CDR3 length is 16 residues. CDR3 residues: CASSLIPTANTGELFF.

The rearrangement uses TRBV12-3 or TRBV12-4 and TRBJ2-1. The CDR3 is 13 residues long. The chain's CDR3 is CASSLRQDNEQFF.

The chain has TRBV19 and TRBJ2-2; without DNA, the TCRdb call of TRBD2 cannot be checked. Germline V gene lookup returns CDR1 LNHDA and CDR2 SQIVND (reference sequence). The CDR3 contains 15 residues. The CDR3 here is CASSIGGRETGELFF.

The gene calls are TRBV18 and TRBJ2-2. There are 14 residues in the CDR3. CDR1 is KGHSH, CDR2 LQKENI, per germline. The CDR3 sequence is CASSPGISDRELFF.

The rearrangement links TRBV21-1 to TRBJ2-3; TCRdb indicates TRBD2, and absent DNA this call remains unverified. TRBV21-1 is designated a pseudogene. The CDR3 extends over 15 amino acids. This CDR3 is CASSKVSGGTDTQYF.

J is TRBJ1-1 and V is TRBV20-1. Germline V gene sequence: CDR1 DFQATT, CDR2 SNEGSKA (reference sequence). This CDR3 contains 11 residues. The CDR3 loop is CSAADGYEAFF.

The chain couples TRBV7-2 to TRBJ2-1. Germline V lookup: CDR1 SGHTA, CDR2 FQGNSA. CDR3 size: 15 residues. The CDR3 reads CASSASSTSTNEQFF.

The chain joins TRBV27 to TRBJ1-5. This CDR3 comprises 15 residues. CDR1 and CDR2 (germline): MNHEY, SMNVEV (reference sequence). CDR3: CASSQGGSGSQPQHF.

The chain links TRBV29-1 to TRBJ2-1; the D call of TRBD1 rests on TCRdb alone, since no DNA is present to check it. The CDR3 extends over 13 amino acids. The germline CDR1 and CDR2 sequences are SQVTM and ANQGSEA. CDR3: CSVEAGSYNEQFF.

J is TRBJ2-7 and V is TRBV7-9; TCRdb proposes TRBD1, but this gene call is untestable without DNA. The CDR3 is 14 residues long. The germline V gene encodes CDR1 SEHNR and CDR2 FQNEAQ (reference sequence). This CDR3 is CASSPGTPFYEQYF.

The gene calls are TRBV19 and TRBJ1-5; TCRdb's D call of TRBD1 is untestable without DNA. Germline V gene lookup returns CDR1 LNHDA and CDR2 SQIVND (reference sequence). CDR3 length equals 13 residues. The CDR3 here is CASSNQGWQPQHF.

The chain couples TRBV14 to TRBJ2-1; with no DNA, the TCRdb D assignment of TRBD1 cannot be verified. This CDR3 region has 13 residues. Germline V gene sequence: CDR1 SGHDN, CDR2 FVKESK. The CDR3 spells CASSHNPGQGEFF.